The 24 T cell receptor beta chains below were found in one sample sequenced in a study of T cell responses to AZD1222 COVID-19 vaccine (dated by TCRdb to the early 2020s). Libraries came from the immunoSEQ multiplex PCR assay. The table comes from immuneACCESS by way of TCRdb, which keeps in-frame sequences with V and J called. Part of the clones is missing from these tables; in studies checked, under half for an unresolved V gene and the rest for unknown reasons. The sample table shows roughly 130,000 clones, and roughly 88% are seen once. Clones ranked in the top ten supply over 15% of the sample. Reading the label with the study, this specimen's time point is: baseline before first vaccination. The label giving this sample's treatment or condition can be read as: meningococcal conjugate vaccine given as trial control. Sequences were derived from peripheral blood, sampled on day 0 of MenACWY control vaccination. These receptors were collected from an adult in good health.

The chain combines TRBV4-1 with TRBJ2-1; possibly TRBD2 for D (6 bases). Germline values: CDR1 MGHRA, CDR2 YSYEKL. V was shortened by 1 base and J by 8 bases, with 9 bases between the two germline ends. This CDR3 region has 13 residues. The CDR3 loop reads CASSQGRVDEQFF. CDR3 sequence (DNA): TGCGCCAGCAGCCAAGGGAGGGTGGATGAGCAGTTCTTC.

This clone was seen more than once but under ten times. The rearrangement uses TRBV11-2 and TRBJ1-4; TRBD1 is a possible D gene (6 bases). The germline CDR1 and CDR2 sequences are SGHAT and FQNNGV. The V gene lost 6 bases and the J gene lost 3 bases, with 14 bases spanning the gap. The CDR3 runs 15 residues. In nucleotides, the CDR3 is TGTGCCAGCAGTTCCAGCAGGGGATCTAATGAAAAACTGTTTTTT. Amino acids: CASSSSRGSNEKLFF.

V gene TRBV28 combines with J gene TRBJ1-2, with 10 bases matching TRBD1. J gave up 8 bases and V 8 bases, and 20 bases lay outside the gene matches. The germline V gene encodes CDR1 MDHEN and CDR2 SYDVKM. The CDR3 is 17 amino acids. The CDR3 protein is CASLSAGTGVLGNGYTF. CDR3 in DNA: TGTGCCAGCCTCTCGGCGGGGACAGGGGTCTTGGGGAACGGCTACACCTTC.

The chain couples TRBV3-1 (or the pseudogene TRBV3-2) to TRBJ2-1; D is unresolved. Trimming took off 0 bases at V and 5 bases at J, with 5 bases between the two ends. CDR3 length: 13 residues. The V gene's germline CDR1 is LGHDT and CDR2 YNNKEL (reference sequence). The CDR3 protein is CASSQDADNEQFF. The CDR3 DNA sequence: TGTGCCAGCAGCCAAGACGCGGACAATGAGCAGTTCTTC.

The chain joins TRBV5-1 to TRBJ2-2; 9 bases map to TRBD2. The CDR3 loop spans 15 amino acids. Germline V gene sequence: CDR1 SGHRS, CDR2 YFSETQ. Losses at the gene ends were 4 bases for V and 3 bases for J; bases not matched to a gene: 4. In nucleotides, the CDR3 is TGCGCCAGCAGCCTTAGCGGGAGAGACACCGGGGAGCTGTTTTTT. Translating it yields CASSLSGRDTGELFF.

CDR3 sequence reads: CASSLAQGGNTGELFF. The CDR3 DNA is TGTGCCAGCAGCTTAGCCCAGGGTGGGAACACCGGGGAGCTGTTTTTT. This chain connects TRBV7-7 to TRBJ2-2; TRBD1 is a possible D gene (5 bases). Germline CDR1 SSHAT, CDR2 FNYEAQ (reference sequence). Trimming removed 0 bases at V and 1 base at J, with 9 bases between. The CDR3 is 16 amino acids.

V usage is TRBV9 and J usage is TRBJ1-4, with 7 positions matching TRBD1. Germline V gives CDR1 SGDLS, CDR2 YYNGEE. The length of the CDR3 is 18 residues. The V segment lost 4 bases and the J segment 2 bases; nucleotides outside the gene matches: 14. The chain's CDR3 is CASSSSSTGPSTNEKLFF. The CDR3 DNA reads TGTGCCAGCAGCTCATCTTCGACAGGGCCCTCGACTAATGAAAAACTGTTTTTT.

The V call is TRBV14, the J call TRBJ1-2; D ambiguous. V lost 0 bases and J 7 bases, leaving 12 bases between the germline ends. CDR1 is SGHDN, CDR2 FVKESK, per germline. CDR3 length: 14 amino acids. The chain's CDR3 is CASSQDQISPGYTF. Written as DNA, the CDR3 is TGTGCCAGCAGCCAAGATCAGATCTCCCCTGGCTACACCTTC.

The chain combines TRBV7-9 with TRBJ1-3, with unresolved D. Germline V gene data show CDR1 as SEHNR and CDR2 as FQNEAQ (reference sequence). V was clipped by 2 bases and J by 1 base, with 9 bases between them. CDR3 size: 15 residues. In DNA form, the CDR3 reads TGTGCCAGCAGCTTAACGGCTTTATCTGGAAACACCATATATTTT. Its translation is CASSLTALSGNTIYF. Based on the CDR3 plus reference TRBV7-9 and TRBJ1-3, the full variable domain is DTGVSQNPRHKITKRGQNVTFRCDPISEHNRLYWYRQTLGQGPEFLTYFQNEAQLEKSRLLSDRFSAERPKGSFSTLEIQRTEQGDSAMYLCASSLTALSGNTIYFGEGSWLTVV.

The CDR3, as DNA: TGTGCCAGCAGTTGGGACAGGGGGGGGACTGAAGCTTTCTTT. As protein: CASSWDRGGTEAFF. This chain uses TRBV6-5 with TRBJ1-1; 11 bases map to TRBD1. Trimming cost V 4 bases and J 5 bases; bases outside gene matches: 3. This CDR3 has 14 amino acids. Germline V gives CDR1 MNHEY, CDR2 SVGAGI.

The chain employs TRBV27 and TRBJ1-2; D not resolved. Germline values: CDR1 MNHEY, CDR2 SMNVEV (reference sequence). V lost 2 bases, J lost 4 bases, and 8 bases lay in between. The CDR3 covers 13 residues. The DNA for the CDR3 is TGTGCCAGCAGTTTAACCCCCTCCTATGGCTACACCTTC. Residues: CASSLTPSYGYTF.

The J gene is TRBJ2-7, the V gene TRBV11-2; maybe TRBD2 (6 bases). Trimming took 3 bases from V and 2 from J, leaving 11 bases between them. This CDR3 spans 14 amino acids. Germline CDR1 is SGHAT and CDR2 is FQNNGV. For the CDR3, the DNA is TGTGCCAGCAGCTTCGGGGGTTCGACCTACGAGCAGTACTTC. Its protein product is CASSFGGSTYEQYF.

The gene calls are TRBV4-1 and TRBJ2-6; D unresolved. With 6 bases removed from V and 1 base from J, the gap between germline ends came to 7 bases. The CDR3 is 14 residues long. The germline gives CDR1 MGHRA, CDR2 YSYEKL. CDR3 nucleotides: TGCGCCAGCAGAGTAGGGTCTGGGGCCAACGTCCTGACTTTC. Its protein product is CASRVGSGANVLTF.

The J gene is TRBJ2-2, the V gene TRBV27; 8 nucleotides line up with TRBD2. Germline V lookup: CDR1 MNHEY, CDR2 SMNVEV (reference sequence). This CDR3 comprises 15 residues. Trimming at V came to 3 bases and at J to 6 bases, leaving 6 bases not matched to a gene. The CDR3 bases are TGTGCCAGCAGTTTCGGGACTAGTTTTTCCGGGGAGCTGTTTTTT. Translated: CASSFGTSFSGELFF.

The chain is built from TRBV15 and TRBJ2-5; possibly TRBD1 for D (5 bases). This CDR3 is built from 15 residues. Between the trimmed V and J ends, which lost 7 bases and 5 bases, there was a span of 20 bases. CDR1 and CDR2 (germline): LNHNV, YYDKDF (reference sequence). CDR3 in amino acids: CATIDTGRGAETQYF. The CDR3 DNA reads TGTGCCACCATTGACACCGGGCGTGGGGCGGAGACCCAGTACTTC.

The CDR3 sequence: CASSYARGVGYGYTF. The CDR3 nucleotides read TGTGCCAGCAGCTACGCGCGGGGGGTTGGCTATGGCTACACCTTC. This sequence joins TRBV27 and TRBJ1-2, with D possibly TRBD1 on 5 matching bases. V dropped 6 bases and J dropped 4 bases, with 18 bases sitting between them. The CDR3 covers 15 residues. Germline CDR1 reads MNHEY; CDR2 reads SMNVEV (reference sequence).

The chain couples TRBV6-5 to TRBJ1-2; TRBD1 agrees at 7 bases. CDR3 length equals 12 residues. V dropped 5 bases and J dropped 8; count of bases not matched to a gene: 5. CDR1 and CDR2 from the germline V gene are MNHEY and SVGAGI. CDR3 sequence: CASSPTGYGYTF. The CDR3 nucleotides are TGTGCCAGCAGTCCGACAGGGTACGGCTACACCTTC.

V usage is TRBV20-1 and J usage is TRBJ2-7; a possible D gene is TRBD2 (5 bases). The CDR3 contains 14 residues. The germline V gene has CDR1 DFQATT and CDR2 SNEGSKA (reference sequence). V lost 3 bases, J lost 3 bases, and 15 bases lay in between. The CDR3 region has the DNA TGCAGTGCTAGTGTGGACGGGAAGATCTACGAGCAGTACTTC. This translates into CSASVDGKIYEQYF.

In its sample, this clone was seen a few times. The CDR3 region has the DNA TGTGCCAGCTCACCACCTTCCGGGGGCGGAACTGAAGCTTTCTTT. Translated, it gives CASSPPSGGGTEAFF. The chain couples TRBV18 to TRBJ1-1; tentatively, D is TRBD1 (6 bases). From germline, CDR1 is KGHSH and CDR2 LQKENI. Trimming left V 0 bases short and J 5 bases short, with 13 bases between. The CDR3 contains 15 residues. Supplemented by reference TRBV18 and TRBJ1-1, the full variable domain reads NAGVMQNPRHLVRRRGQEARLRCSPMKGHSHVYWYRQLPEEGLKFMVYLQKENIIDESGMPKERFSAEFPKEGPSILRIQQVVRGDSAAYFCASSPPSGGGTEAFFGQGTRLTVV.

J is TRBJ1-4 and V is TRBV5-1; D uncertain. CDR3 length equals 15 residues. CDR1 SGHRS and CDR2 YFSETQ come from the germline V gene. Deletions cut 1 base from V and 2 bases from J, with 9 bases between. CDR3 in DNA: TGCGCCAGCAGCTTGAATGCGGGTACTAATGAAAAACTGTTTTTT. Translation gives CASSLNAGTNEKLFF.

V gene TRBV5-1 combines with J gene TRBJ2-3; D may be TRBD1 (7 bases). Germline V gene sequence: CDR1 SGHRS, CDR2 YFSETQ. Trimming removed 6 bases at V and 2 bases at J, with 16 bases between. The CDR3 is 15 residues long. CDR3 loop: CASTRQGGFTDTQYF. The CDR3 nucleotides are TGCGCCAGCACTAGACAGGGAGGCTTCACAGATACGCAGTATTTT.

This clone was seen a few times. The chain combines TRBV5-1 with TRBJ1-4; D may be TRBD1 (6 bases). Trimming shortened V by 3 bases and J by 6 bases, and 15 bases separated the two germline ends. The germline gives CDR1 SGHRS, CDR2 YFSETQ. The CDR3 length is 15 residues. Written as DNA, the CDR3 is TGCGCCAGCAGCTCCCGGACAGCTAGAGATGAAAAACTGTTTTTT. Amino acid sequence: CASSSRTARDEKLFF.

The chain has TRBV3-1 (or the pseudogene TRBV3-2) and TRBJ2-7; no clear D. CDR3 length: 10 amino acids. V lost 8 bases and J lost 5, with 7 bases in between. Germline-derived CDR1 and CDR2 are LGHDT and YNNKEL (reference sequence). CDR3 in DNA: TGTGCCAGCCCAGGAAACGAGCAGTACTTC. As protein: CASPGNEQYF.

The chain uses TRBV5-6 and TRBJ2-5; D may be TRBD1 (5 bases). This CDR3 is built from 13 residues. The V end lost 6 bases, the J end lost 5 bases, and 14 bases lay between the germline ends. CDR1 is SGHDT, CDR2 YYEEEE, per germline. This chain's CDR3 is CASIHGAHETQYF. CDR3 nucleotides: TGTGCCAGCATTCATGGGGCGCATGAGACCCAGTACTTC. Together with reference TRBV5-6 and TRBJ2-5, the CDR3 gives the full variable domain: DAGVTQSPTHLIKTRGQQVTLRCSPKSGHDTVSWYQQALGQGPQFIFQYYEEEERQRGNFPDRFSGHQFPNYSSELNVNALLLGDSALYLCASIHGAHETQYFGPGTRLLVL.